These 7 T cell receptor beta chains originate from one sample sequenced in a study of Graves' ophthalmopathy and Graves' hyperthyroidism. Researchers took RNA transcripts and amplified TCR beta CDR3 regions from them. The library came from an HTBI-primed first-round RT-PCR and a second-round multiplex PCR. TCRdb fed the multiplex PCR reads into MiXCR, producing one record per CDR3 protein. The table has 400,000 to 450,000 distinct CDR3 sequences, around 21% seen once. The sequencing sample was made of peripheral blood. The receptors stem from a woman younger than 35 with stable Graves' hyperthyroidism.

This clonotype was observed at least ten times. V usage is TRBV30 and J usage is TRBJ1-2; weak D call: TRBD1 (5 bases). This CDR3 comprises 13 residues. V dropped 0 bases and J dropped 6 bases, with 11 bases sitting between them. CDR1 is GTSNPN, CDR2 SVGIG, per germline (reference sequence). CDR3 in DNA: TGTGCCTGGAGTGTTTGGGACGGTGATGGCTACACCTTC. It encodes CAWSVWDGDGYTF.

This clonotype was counted between two and nine times. One base away lies a much larger clone, so this may be a sequencing read error. The V gene is TRBV19, the J gene TRBJ2-2; TRBD2 matches at 8 bases. This CDR3 contains 15 residues. Germline V gene data show CDR1 as LNHDA and CDR2 as SQIVND (reference sequence). With 6 bases clipped from V and 7 bases from J, the junction kept 10 bases outside the gene matches. CDR3 DNA: TGTGCCAGTAGAGCGAAAGCGGGAGTGATCGGGGAGCTGTTTTTT. Translated, it gives CASRAKAGVIGELFF. The full variable domain, in which reference TRBV19 and TRBJ2-2 provide the parts outside the CDR3, is DGGITQSPKYLFRKEGQNVTLSCEQNLNHDAMYWYRQDPGQGLRLIYYSQIVNDFQKGDIAEGYSVSREKKESFPLTVTSAQKNPTAFYLCASRAKAGVIGELFFGEGSRLTVL.

This clonotype was observed many times. The genes are TRBV6-5 and TRBJ1-2; possible D gene TRBD1, 5 bases. CDR3 size: 13 residues. Germline V gene lookup returns CDR1 MNHEY and CDR2 SVGAGI. V shed 0 bases and J shed 6 bases, with 8 bases lying between them. The CDR3 spells CASSYSQGHGYTF. CDR3 in DNA: TGTGCCAGCAGTTACTCGCAGGGTCATGGCTACACCTTC.

This clonotype was observed at least ten times. The rearrangement uses TRBV19 and TRBJ2-7, with TRBD2 identical over 10 bases. CDR1 and CDR2 from the germline V gene are LNHDA and SQIVND (reference sequence). J gave up 1 base and V 4 bases, and 7 bases lay outside the gene matches. The CDR3 has 16 residues. The CDR3 loop is CASSRAVAGGSYEQYF. The CDR3 DNA sequence: TGTGCCAGTAGTAGGGCTGTAGCGGGAGGATCCTACGAGCAGTACTTC.

Worth noting for this clonotype: The CDR3 does not close with the conserved phenylalanine or tryptophan, likely indicating a read error. The DNA is omitted, as the CDR3 cannot be located on it reliably, and the CDR3 follows TCRdb's listing. The CDR3 sequence is CASSYQKDRGQLFYGYTV. This chain links TRBV6-2 or TRBV6-3 with TRBJ1-2; TRBD1, the D gene given by the table, was not confirmed from the DNA. Per the germline V gene, CDR1 is MNHEY and CDR2 is SVGEGT. Including both end residues, the CDR3 is 18 amino acids long.

V gene TRBV12-3 or TRBV12-4 combines with J gene TRBJ2-2; D perhaps matches TRBD1 (5 bases). This CDR3 has 15 residues. V was cut by 6 bases and J by 4 bases, with 15 bases left in between. The CDR3 reads CASSGLGQATGELFF. As DNA, the CDR3 is TGTGCCAGCAGCGGTCTGGGGCAGGCCACCGGGGAGCTGTTTTTT.

V gene TRBV30 combines with J gene TRBJ2-5; 7 nucleotides agree with TRBD1. CDR1 is GTSNPN and CDR2 is SVGIG in the germline V gene (reference sequence). V lost 1 base, J lost 1 base, and 9 bases stayed unmatched. This CDR3 has 16 amino acids. The chain's CDR3 is CAWSAYRDSFQETQYF. The DNA of the CDR3 is TGTGCCTGGAGTGCTTACAGGGACAGCTTCCAAGAGACCCAGTACTTC.